This T cell receptor beta chain derives from a study of cytomegalovirus exposure and HLA in healthy donors. Study results and limitations: As immune exposure information, only CMV serostatus was available. The study assumed roughly uniform donor sequencing depth for presence/absence analyses. TCR beta chain V- and J-gene trimming was linked, in a later analysis, to a missense variant in DCLRE1C.

PCR involved 60 Vbeta and 13 Jbeta primers. Generated by immunoSEQ multiplex PCR, the TCRdb table keeps only in-frame clones and is missing some. The table includes around 70,000 clones, roughly 70% detected once. With 7 bases removed from V and 1 base from J, the gap between germline ends came to 8 bases. Per the germline V gene, CDR1 is SGHRS and CDR2 is YFSETQ. CDR3 length: 13 amino acids. A note on this clone: Its matching antigen is unknown.

The chain joins TRBV5-1 to TRBJ2-2; D is undetermined. Sequencing was done on a sample of PBMCs. This sequence was found in a man between 60 and 75 years old in good health and CMV-seropositive. The CDR3 protein is CASEERNTGELFF. In DNA form, the CDR3 reads TGCGCCAGCGAGGAGAGGAACACCGGGGAGCTGTTTTTT.